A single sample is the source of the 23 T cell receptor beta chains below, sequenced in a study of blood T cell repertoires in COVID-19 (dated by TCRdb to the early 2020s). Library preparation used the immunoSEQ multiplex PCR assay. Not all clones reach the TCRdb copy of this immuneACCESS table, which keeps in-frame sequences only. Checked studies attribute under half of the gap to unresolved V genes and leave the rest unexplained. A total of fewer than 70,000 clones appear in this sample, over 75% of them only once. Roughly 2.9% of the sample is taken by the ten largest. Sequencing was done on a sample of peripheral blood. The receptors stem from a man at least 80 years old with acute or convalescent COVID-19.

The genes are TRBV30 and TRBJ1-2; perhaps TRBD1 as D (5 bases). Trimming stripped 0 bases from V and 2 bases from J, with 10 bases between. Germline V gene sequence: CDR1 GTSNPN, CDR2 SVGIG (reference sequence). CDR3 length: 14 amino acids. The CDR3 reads CAWSVFPGNYGYTF. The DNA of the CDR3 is TGTGCCTGGAGTGTATTTCCAGGGAACTATGGCTACACCTTC.

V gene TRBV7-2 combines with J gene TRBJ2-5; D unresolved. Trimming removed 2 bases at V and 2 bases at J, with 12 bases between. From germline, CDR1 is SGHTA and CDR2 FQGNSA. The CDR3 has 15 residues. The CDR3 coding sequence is TGTGCCAGCAGCTTATTCCTAAGAAATCAAGAGACCCAGTACTTC. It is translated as CASSLFLRNQETQYF.

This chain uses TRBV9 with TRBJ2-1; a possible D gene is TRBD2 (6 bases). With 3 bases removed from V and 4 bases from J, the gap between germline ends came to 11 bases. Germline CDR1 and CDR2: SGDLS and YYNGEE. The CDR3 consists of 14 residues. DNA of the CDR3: TGTGCCAGCAGCGGAGGGACTCTTTACAATGAGCAGTTCTTC. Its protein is CASSGGTLYNEQFF.

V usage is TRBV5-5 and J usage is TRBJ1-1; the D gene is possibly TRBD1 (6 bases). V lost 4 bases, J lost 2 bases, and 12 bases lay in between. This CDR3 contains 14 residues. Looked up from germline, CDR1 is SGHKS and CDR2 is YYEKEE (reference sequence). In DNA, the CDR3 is TGTGCCAGCAGCAAACGGGGGGCCAACACTGAAGCTTTCTTT. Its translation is CASSKRGANTEAFF. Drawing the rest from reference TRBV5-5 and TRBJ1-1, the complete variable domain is DAGVTQSPTHLIKTRGQQVTLRCSPISGHKSVSWYQQVLGQGPQFIFQYYEKEERGRGNFPDRFSARQFPNYSSELNVNALLLGDSALYLCASSKRGANTEAFFGQGTRLTVV.

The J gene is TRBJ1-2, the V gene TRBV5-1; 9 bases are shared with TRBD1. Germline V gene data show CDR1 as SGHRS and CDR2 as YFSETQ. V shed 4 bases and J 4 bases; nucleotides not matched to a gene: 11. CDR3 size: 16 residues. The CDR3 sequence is CASSRNPGQGSYGYTF. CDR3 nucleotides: TGCGCCAGCAGCCGTAACCCGGGACAGGGATCCTATGGCTACACCTTC.

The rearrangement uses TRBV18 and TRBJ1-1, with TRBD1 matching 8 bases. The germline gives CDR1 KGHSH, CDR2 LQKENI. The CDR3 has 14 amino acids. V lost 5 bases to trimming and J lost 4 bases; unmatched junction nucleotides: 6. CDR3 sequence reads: CASSSQGAFTEAFF. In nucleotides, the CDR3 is TGTGCCAGCTCATCCCAGGGGGCATTCACTGAAGCTTTCTTT.

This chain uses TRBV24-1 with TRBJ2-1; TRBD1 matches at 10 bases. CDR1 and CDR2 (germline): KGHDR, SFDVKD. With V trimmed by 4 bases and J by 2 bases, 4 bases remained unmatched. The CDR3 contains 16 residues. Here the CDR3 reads CATSEMGQGTYNEQFF. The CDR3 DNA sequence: TGTGCCACCAGTGAAATGGGACAGGGGACCTACAATGAGCAGTTCTTC.

The DNA of the CDR3 is TGTGCCAGCAGCCACACCTCAGGGGGGAACTATGGCTACACCTTC. Translating gives CASSHTSGGNYGYTF. The chain uses TRBV9 and TRBJ1-2, with TRBD1 matching 7 bases. The CDR3 spans 15 residues. CDR1 and CDR2 (germline): SGDLS, YYNGEE. Trimming removed 4 bases from V and 2 bases from J; junction bases left unmatched: 8.

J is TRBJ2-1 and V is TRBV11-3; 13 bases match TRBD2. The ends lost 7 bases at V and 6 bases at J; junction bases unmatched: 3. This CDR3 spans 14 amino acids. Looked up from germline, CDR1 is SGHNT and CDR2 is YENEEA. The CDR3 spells CASKRTSGSNEQFF. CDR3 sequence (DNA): TGTGCCAGCAAACGGACTAGCGGGAGCAATGAGCAGTTCTTC.

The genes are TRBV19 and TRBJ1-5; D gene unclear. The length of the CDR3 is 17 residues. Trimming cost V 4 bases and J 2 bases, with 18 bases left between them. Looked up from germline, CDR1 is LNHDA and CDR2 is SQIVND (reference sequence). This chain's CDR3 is CASSRWFMDGGNQPQHF. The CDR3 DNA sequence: TGTGCCAGTAGTAGGTGGTTTATGGATGGAGGCAATCAGCCCCAGCATTTT.

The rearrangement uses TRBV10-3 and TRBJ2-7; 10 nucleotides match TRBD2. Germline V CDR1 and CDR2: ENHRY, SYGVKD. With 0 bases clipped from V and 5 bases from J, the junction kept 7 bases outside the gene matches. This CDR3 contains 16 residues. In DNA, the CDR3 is TGTGCCATCAGTGAGTCCGCTAGCGGGAGTACCCACGAGCAGTACTTC. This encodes CAISESASGSTHEQYF.

In DNA form, the CDR3 reads TGTGCCAGTAGTCTCCAGAGACAGGGGCGCAATCAGCCCCAGCATTTT. It encodes CASSLQRQGRNQPQHF. The chain carries TRBV19 and TRBJ1-5; TRBD1 aligns across 8 bases. Germline V gene sequence: CDR1 LNHDA, CDR2 SQIVND (reference sequence). V gave up 5 bases and J gave up 2 bases; unmatched junction bases: 8. The CDR3 covers 16 residues.

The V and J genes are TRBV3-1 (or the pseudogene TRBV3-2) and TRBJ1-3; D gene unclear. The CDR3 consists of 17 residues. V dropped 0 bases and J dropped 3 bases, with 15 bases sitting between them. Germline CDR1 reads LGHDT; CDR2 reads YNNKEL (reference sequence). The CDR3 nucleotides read TGTGCCAGCAGCCAAGATAGACCCGGGATAGGTGGAAACACCATATATTTT. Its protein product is CASSQDRPGIGGNTIYF.

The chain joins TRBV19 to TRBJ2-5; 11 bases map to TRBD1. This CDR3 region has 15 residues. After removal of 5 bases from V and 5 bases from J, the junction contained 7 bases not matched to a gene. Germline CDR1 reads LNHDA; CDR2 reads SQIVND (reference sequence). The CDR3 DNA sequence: TGTGCCAGTAGTCCACGCGGACAGGGGGCGGAGACCCAGTACTTC. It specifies CASSPRGQGAETQYF.

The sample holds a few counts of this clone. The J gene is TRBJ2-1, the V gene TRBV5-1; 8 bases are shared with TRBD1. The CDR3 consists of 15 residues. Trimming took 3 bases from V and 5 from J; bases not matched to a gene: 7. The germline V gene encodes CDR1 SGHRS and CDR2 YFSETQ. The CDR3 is CASSSTGTGHNEQFF. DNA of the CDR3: TGCGCCAGCAGCTCTACCGGGACAGGCCACAATGAGCAGTTCTTC.

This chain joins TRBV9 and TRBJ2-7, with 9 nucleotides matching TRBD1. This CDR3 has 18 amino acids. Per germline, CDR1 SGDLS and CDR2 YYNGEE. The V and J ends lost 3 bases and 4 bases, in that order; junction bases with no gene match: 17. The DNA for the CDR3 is TGTGCCAGCAGCGGATGGGGGGTTGCGGGACAGGGTGTATACGAGCAGTACTTC. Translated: CASSGWGVAGQGVYEQYF.

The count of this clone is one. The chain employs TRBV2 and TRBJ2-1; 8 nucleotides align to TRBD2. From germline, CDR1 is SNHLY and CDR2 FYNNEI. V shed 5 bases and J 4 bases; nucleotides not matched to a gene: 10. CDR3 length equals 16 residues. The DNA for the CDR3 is TGTGCCAGCAGTACCGGGACTAGTATCAAGTACAATGAGCAGTTCTTC. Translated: CASSTGTSIKYNEQFF. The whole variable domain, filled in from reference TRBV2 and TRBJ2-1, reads EPEVTQTPSHQVTQMGQEVILRCVPISNHLYFYWYRQILGQKVEFLVSFYNNEISEKSEIFDDQFSVERPDGSNFTLKIRSTKLEDSAMYFCASSTGTSIKYNEQFFGPGTRLTVL.

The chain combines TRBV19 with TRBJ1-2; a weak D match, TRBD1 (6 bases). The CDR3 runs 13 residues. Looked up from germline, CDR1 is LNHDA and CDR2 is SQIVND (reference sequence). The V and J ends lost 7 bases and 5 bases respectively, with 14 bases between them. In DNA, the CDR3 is TGTGCCAGTACCCTCAGGGGCGATTATGGCTACACCTTC. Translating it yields CASTLRGDYGYTF.

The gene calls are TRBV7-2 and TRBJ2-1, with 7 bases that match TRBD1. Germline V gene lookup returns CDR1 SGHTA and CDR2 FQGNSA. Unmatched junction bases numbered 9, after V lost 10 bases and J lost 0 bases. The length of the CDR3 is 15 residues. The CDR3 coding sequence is TGTGCCACTTCGAGACAGGGTAGCTCCTACAATGAGCAGTTCTTC. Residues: CATSRQGSSYNEQFF.

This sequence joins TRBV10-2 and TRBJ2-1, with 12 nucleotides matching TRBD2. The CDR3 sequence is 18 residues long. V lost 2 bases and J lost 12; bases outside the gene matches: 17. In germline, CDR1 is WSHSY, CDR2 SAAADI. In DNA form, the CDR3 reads TGCGCCAGCAGTGAGGAGACTAGCGGGAGCTTTCCCACTATGTCGCAGTTCTTC. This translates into CASSEETSGSFPTMSQFF.

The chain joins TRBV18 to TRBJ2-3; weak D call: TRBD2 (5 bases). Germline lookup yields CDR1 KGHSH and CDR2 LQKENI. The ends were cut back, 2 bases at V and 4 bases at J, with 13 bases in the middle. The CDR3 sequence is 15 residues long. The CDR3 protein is CASSPGLGVADTQYF. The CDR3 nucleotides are TGTGCCAGCTCACCAGGACTGGGTGTGGCAGATACGCAGTATTTT.

The CDR3 reads CASSLSGRGQYSPLHF. The CDR3 DNA follows: TGTGCCAGCAGTTTATCGGGCAGGGGGCAATATTCACCCCTCCACTTT. The rearrangement uses TRBV27 and TRBJ1-6; 8 bases align to TRBD1. V gave up 0 bases and J gave up 8 bases; unmatched junction bases: 6. The germline V gene encodes CDR1 MNHEY and CDR2 SMNVEV (reference sequence). The CDR3 covers 16 residues.

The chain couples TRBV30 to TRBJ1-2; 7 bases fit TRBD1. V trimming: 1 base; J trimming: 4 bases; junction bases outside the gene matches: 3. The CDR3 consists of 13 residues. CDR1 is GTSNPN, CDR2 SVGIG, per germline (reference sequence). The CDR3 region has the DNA TGTGCCTGGAGTGACGCAGGGGGCTATGGCTACACCTTC. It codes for CAWSDAGGYGYTF. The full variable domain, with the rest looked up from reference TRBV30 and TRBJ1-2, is SQTIHQWPATLVQPVGSPLSLECTVEGTSNPNLYWYRQAAGRGLQLLFYSVGIGQISSEVPQNLSASRPQDRQFILSSKKLLLSDSGFYLCAWSDAGGYGYTFGSGTRLTVV.